Listed here are 21 T cell receptor beta chains from one sample, sequenced in a study of OX40 agonist ivuxolimab in advanced cancers. Profiled with immunoSEQ multiplex PCR; TCRdb holds only in-frame clones, not every one. The table lists just over 90,000 clones, roughly 89% of them singletons, with approximately 0.78% in the top ten. Sample: CD4+ or CD8+ T cells sorted from blood, taken in a trial of the OX40 agonist ivuxolimab. The origin of the receptors is an adult with an advanced solid tumor such as melanoma, head and neck, liver or kidney cancer.

Written as DNA, the CDR3 is TGTGCCAGCAGCTTGGTGTTAGGAAATTCTGGGGCCAACGTCCTGACTTTC. Protein product: CASSLVLGNSGANVLTF. The chain combines TRBV5-5 with TRBJ2-6; D is ambiguous. The V end was cut by 0 bases, the J end by 1 base, with 11 bases between. The CDR3 loop spans 17 amino acids. The germline V gene has CDR1 SGHKS and CDR2 YYEKEE (reference sequence).

In its sample, this clone was seen once. The chain carries TRBV18 and TRBJ2-1, with unresolved D. The CDR3 has 12 residues. The germline V and J ends were trimmed by 6 bases and 6 bases, with 9 bases remaining between them. The germline CDR1 and CDR2 sequences are KGHSH and LQKENI. The CDR3 DNA reads as TGTGCCAGCTCCCCGTACGCCAATGAGCAGTTCTTC. Amino acids: CASSPYANEQFF. The full variable domain, rest sourced from reference TRBV18 and TRBJ2-1, is NAGVMQNPRHLVRRRGQEARLRCSPMKGHSHVYWYRQLPEEGLKFMVYLQKENIIDESGMPKERFSAEFPKEGPSILRIQQVVRGDSAAYFCASSPYANEQFFGPGTRLTVL.

This chain uses TRBV7-3 with TRBJ1-1, with D possibly matching TRBD1 (5 bases). This CDR3 comprises 15 residues. Germline CDR1 SGHTA, CDR2 FQGTGA. The V gene lost 3 bases and the J gene lost 1 base, with 12 bases spanning the gap. CDR3 in amino acids: CASSLSGMGNTEAFF. The CDR3 DNA reads TGTGCCAGCAGCTTGTCAGGGATGGGGAACACTGAAGCTTTCTTT.

This clone appeared a few times. This chain links TRBV9 with TRBJ2-3; TRBD2 matches at 15 bases. V lost 3 bases and J lost 7; bases outside the gene matches: 9. This CDR3 is 17 amino acids long. CDR1 is SGDLS, CDR2 YYNGEE, per germline. The CDR3 coding sequence is TGTGCCAGCAGCGCCGGAGGACTAGCGGGAGGGGGATATACGCAGTATTTT. This gives the protein CASSAGGLAGGGYTQYF.

The chain recombines TRBV5-1 with TRBJ1-2; D is possibly TRBD1 (5 bases). Germline V gives CDR1 SGHRS, CDR2 YFSETQ. The CDR3 is 14 amino acids. Trimming shortened V by 4 bases and J by 3 bases, and 13 bases separated the two germline ends. As DNA, the CDR3 is TGCGCCAGCAGCCCCGCGGTGGGGGACTATGGCTACACCTTC. Its translation is CASSPAVGDYGYTF.

This clone showed up just a few times. The chain is built from TRBV7-3 and TRBJ2-7, with 7 positions matching TRBD1. The germline V gene encodes CDR1 SGHTA and CDR2 FQGTGA. The CDR3 is 16 amino acids. With V trimmed by 2 bases and J by 0 bases, 7 bases remained unmatched. CDR3 DNA sequence: TGTGCCAGCAGCTTAGAATCGACAGGGAGCTCCTACGAGCAGTACTTC. Translated: CASSLESTGSSYEQYF.

The chain uses TRBV19 and TRBJ2-5, with 7 positions matching TRBD2. From germline, CDR1 is LNHDA and CDR2 SQIVND (reference sequence). The CDR3 length is 14 residues. The trim removed 6 bases at V and 0 bases at J, leaving 4 bases unmatched. As DNA, the CDR3 is TGTGCCAGTAGGGGGGGAGGGTACCAAGAGACCCAGTACTTC. It translates to CASRGGGYQETQYF. The full variable domain, rest sourced from reference TRBV19 and TRBJ2-5, is DGGITQSPKYLFRKEGQNVTLSCEQNLNHDAMYWYRQDPGQGLRLIYYSQIVNDFQKGDIAEGYSVSREKKESFPLTVTSAQKNPTAFYLCASRGGGYQETQYFGPGTRLLVL.

V is TRBV9 and J is TRBJ1-1; D gene ambiguous. V gave up 0 bases and J gave up 2 bases, with 17 bases separating them. Germline V CDR1 and CDR2: SGDLS, YYNGEE. The CDR3 contains 17 residues. CDR3 nucleotides: TGTGCCAGCAGCGTAGGCGACCTGGAGACTATAAACACTGAAGCTTTCTTT. This sequence encodes CASSVGDLETINTEAFF.

This chain uses TRBV5-6 with TRBJ1-5; TRBD1 might be the D (6 bases). The V end was cut by 1 base, the J end by 8 bases, with 10 bases between. Germline V gene lookup returns CDR1 SGHDT and CDR2 YYEEEE. The CDR3 extends over 13 amino acids. CDR3 sequence: CASSLTGKKPQHF. CDR3 DNA sequence: TGTGCCAGCAGCTTGACAGGGAAAAAGCCCCAGCATTTT.

The chain joins TRBV19 to TRBJ1-5, with 7 bases lining up with TRBD1. CDR1 and CDR2 from the germline V gene are LNHDA and SQIVND (reference sequence). J gave up 2 bases and V 5 bases, and 6 bases lay outside the gene matches. The CDR3 covers 15 residues. CDR3 sequence (DNA): TGTGCCAGTAGTGGGGGACAGACTCGCAATCAGCCCCAGCATTTT. This codes for CASSGGQTRNQPQHF.

V gene TRBV30 combines with J gene TRBJ2-5; D is unresolved. V shed 1 base and J shed 5 bases, with 11 bases lying between them. Germline V CDR1 and CDR2: GTSNPN, SVGIG (reference sequence). The CDR3 consists of 13 residues. CDR3 sequence: CAWSGDLEETQYF. CDR3 sequence (DNA): TGTGCCTGGAGTGGAGACCTGGAGGAGACCCAGTACTTC.

V gene TRBV10-3 combines with J gene TRBJ2-3, with TRBD2 matching 7 bases. The trim removed 6 bases at V and 8 bases at J, leaving 11 bases unmatched. The CDR3 spans 14 residues. Germline values: CDR1 ENHRY, CDR2 SYGVKD. The CDR3 DNA reads as TGTGCCATCAGGATAGCGGGTCAGCAGAGTACGCAGTATTTT. This codes for CAIRIAGQQSTQYF.

The CDR3 here is CASSVSGDEKLFF. The DNA of the CDR3 is TGTGCCAGCTCAGTCTCAGGGGATGAAAAACTGTTTTTT. J is TRBJ1-4 and V is TRBV18, with a tentative D call TRBD1 (6 bases). Germline V gene data show CDR1 as KGHSH and CDR2 as LQKENI. This CDR3 has 13 amino acids. The V end was cut by 5 bases, the J end by 6 bases, with 10 bases between.

V is TRBV7-9 and J is TRBJ2-7, with D possibly TRBD2 on 5 matching bases. V dropped 4 bases and J dropped 3 bases, with 25 bases sitting between them. The CDR3 is made up of 18 amino acids. Germline V gene sequence: CDR1 SEHNR, CDR2 FQNEAQ (reference sequence). CDR3 DNA sequence: TGTGCCAGCAGCTCCGAGGTCGTGGTAGGACTCAAGGGCTACGAGCAGTACTTC. Translation: CASSSEVVVGLKGYEQYF.

The chain uses TRBV5-6 and TRBJ2-2, with TRBD2 matching over 11 bases. V lost 4 bases, J lost 5 bases, and 7 bases stayed unmatched. This CDR3 has 16 residues. Germline V lookup: CDR1 SGHDT, CDR2 YYEEEE. The CDR3 nucleotides read TGTGCCAGCAGCCTCGCGGGGACTAGCGGTACCGGGGAGCTGTTTTTT. This sequence encodes CASSLAGTSGTGELFF.

This clone was detected once. CDR3 loop: CASSTYRGSRGAQHF. The CDR3 region has the DNA TGTGCCAGCAGTACTTATAGGGGTTCCCGTGGGGCCCAGCATTTT. The V and J genes are TRBV28 and TRBJ1-5, with a possible D match to TRBD1 (5 bases). CDR1 is MDHEN, CDR2 SYDVKM, per germline. The CDR3 loop spans 15 amino acids. V gave up 5 bases and J gave up 11 bases, with 22 bases separating them.

The rearrangement links TRBV7-9 to TRBJ2-6, with 7 positions matching TRBD1. CDR3 size: 16 residues. CDR1 is SEHNR and CDR2 is FQNEAQ in the germline V gene (reference sequence). V was pared by 6 bases and J by 2 bases, with 7 bases of the junction left unmatched. CDR3 coding DNA: TGTGCCAGCAGGCATACAGGGGCGGCTGGGGCCAACGTCCTGACTTTC. Translating it yields CASRHTGAAGANVLTF.

This chain uses TRBV7-9 with TRBJ2-2, with unresolved D. Looked up from germline, CDR1 is SEHNR and CDR2 is FQNEAQ (reference sequence). V lost 5 bases and J lost 5, with 18 bases in between. This CDR3 has 16 residues. The CDR3 is CASSLNRGPRTGELFF. CDR3 in DNA: TGTGCCAGCAGCCTTAATCGAGGCCCAAGGACCGGGGAGCTGTTTTTT.

This clone was detected only once. This chain joins TRBV6-5 and TRBJ2-7, with D tentatively TRBD1 or TRBD2 (5 bases each). Germline assignment: CDR1 MNHEY and CDR2 SVGAGI. V lost 4 bases and J 0 bases, leaving 10 bases between the germline ends. The CDR3 extends over 14 amino acids. CDR3 coding DNA: TGTGCCAGCAGTTTTCGGGGCAGCTCCTACGAGCAGTACTTC. Translation: CASSFRGSSYEQYF.

The chain has TRBV2 and TRBJ1-1; D is uncertain. Between the trimmed V and J ends, which lost 3 bases and 8 bases, there was a span of 13 bases. Germline-derived CDR1 and CDR2 are SNHLY and FYNNEI. The CDR3 has 13 amino acids. In DNA, the CDR3 is TGTGCCAGCAGTGATTCGGCGGTCGGGGAAGCTTTCTTT. As protein: CASSDSAVGEAFF.

The chain links TRBV28 to TRBJ2-1; TRBD2 matches 8 bases. CDR3 length: 14 amino acids. Losses at the gene ends were 6 bases for V and 4 bases for J; bases not matched to a gene: 5. Germline CDR1 reads MDHEN; CDR2 reads SYDVKM. The CDR3 DNA is TGTGCCAGCAGACATAGCGGGAATTACAATGAGCAGTTCTTC. This translates into CASRHSGNYNEQFF.